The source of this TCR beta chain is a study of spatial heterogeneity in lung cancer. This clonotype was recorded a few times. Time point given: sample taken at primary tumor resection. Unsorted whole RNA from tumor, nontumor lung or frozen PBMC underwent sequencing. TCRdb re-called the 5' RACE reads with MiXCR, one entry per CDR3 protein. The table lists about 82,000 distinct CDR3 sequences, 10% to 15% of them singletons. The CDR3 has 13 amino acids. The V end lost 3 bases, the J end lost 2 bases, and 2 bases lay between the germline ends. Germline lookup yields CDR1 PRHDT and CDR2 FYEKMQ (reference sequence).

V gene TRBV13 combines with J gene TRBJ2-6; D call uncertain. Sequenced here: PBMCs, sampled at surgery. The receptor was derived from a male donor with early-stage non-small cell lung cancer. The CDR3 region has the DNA TGTGCCAGCAGCTTTACTGGGGCCAACGTCCTGACTTTC. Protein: CASSFTGANVLTF. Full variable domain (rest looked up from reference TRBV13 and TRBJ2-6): AAGVIQSPRHLIKEKRETATLKCYPIPRHDTVYWYQQGPGQDPQFLISFYEKMQSDKGSIPDRFSAQQFSDYHSELNMSSLELGDSALYFCASSFTGANVLTFGAGSRLTVL.